This TCR beta chain was profiled in a study of blood T cell dynamics during melanoma immunotherapy. Study-level information: Standard first-line treatment here was pembrolizumab or nivolumab plus ipilimumab in metastatic melanoma.

Described time point: week 3, after first cycle of checkpoint inhibitor. Response was assessed by RECIST 1.1 at 12 weeks, except a couple of rapid progressors. Prior systemic cancer therapy, immunosuppressant use and other active malignancies excluded patients. Every bulk PBMC sample received the same 350 ng of DNA. Some clones are missing from TCRdb's copy, which holds only in-frame ones; the method was immunoSEQ multiplex PCR. The sample carries 25,000 to 35,000 clones, over 80% recorded once. The source material was blood, sampled from a patient treated with checkpoint blockade. The sequence came from a human donor with melanoma.

The CDR3 region is CASSPRQGHNEQFF. In DNA, the CDR3 is TGTGCCAGTAGTCCCCGACAGGGCCACAATGAGCAGTTCTTC. The chain recombines TRBV19 with TRBJ2-1; TRBD1 agrees at 7 bases. Germline assignment: CDR1 LNHDA and CDR2 SQIVND (reference sequence). Trimming at V came to 5 bases and at J to 5 bases, leaving 6 bases not matched to a gene. The CDR3 runs to 14 residues.